This T cell receptor beta chain emerged from a study of T cell responses to AZD1222 COVID-19 vaccine. Sequenced by immunoSEQ multiplex PCR; TCRdb stores in-frame clones only, minus some. Of 110,000 or so clones in the sample, around 83% are singletons; the top ten hold roughly 15%. As regards this clone: Its antigen remains unidentified.

V was trimmed by 5 bases and J by 1 base, leaving 21 bases between them. CDR3 length: 17 residues. Germline CDR1 is SGHDT and CDR2 is YYEEEE. The study, taken as a whole, reports: Vaccination with two AZD1222 doses was followed by a rise in Spike-specific TCR breadth and depth. Baseline serostatus was positive in only a handful of AZD1222 recipients. Donors were largely white British and mainly female; clonal diversity was possibly underestimated.

This specimen was peripheral blood, taken 28 days after the second AZD1222 dose. The chain couples TRBV5-6 to TRBJ1-2; possibly TRBD1 for D (6 bases). The TCR was taken from an adult who received the AZD1222 COVID-19 vaccine. The CDR3 reads CASRPHLGTRSNYGYTF. CDR3 DNA sequence: TGTGCCAGCAGACCCCACCTCGGGACACGGAGTAACTATGGCTACACCTTC. The variable domain in full, with the rest retrieved from reference TRBV5-6 and TRBJ1-2, is DAGVTQSPTHLIKTRGQQVTLRCSPKSGHDTVSWYQQALGQGPQFIFQYYEEEERQRGNFPDRFSGHQFPNYSSELNVNALLLGDSALYLCASRPHLGTRSNYGYTFGSGTRLTVV.